A selection of T cell receptor beta chains follows, all from one sample in a study of shared clonotypes between healthy human individuals. The data were produced by immunoSEQ multiplex PCR, yet TCRdb's version contains in-frame clones alone and is incomplete. This table has around 1.9 million clones, around 93% appearing once. Sequencing used naive CD8+ T cells from PBMCs. The receptors originated from a man aged 18 to 30 in good health. Some clones in this sample may be carry-over from other donors' samples. Each CDR3 is given with its conserved first and last residue. D genes are given only for firm matches.

D | J | V | CDR3 | DNA
TRBD1 | TRBJ1-3 | TRBV2 | CASNQDRTSSGNTIYF | TGTGCCAGCAATCAGGACAGGACGAGCTCTGGAAACACCATATATTTT
. | TRBJ1-5 | TRBV19 | CASSSRKVNQPQHF | TGTGCCAGTAGTAGTCGGAAGGTAAATCAGCCCCAGCATTTT
. | TRBJ2-1 | TRBV7-9 | CASSPVLARSYNEQFF | TGTGCCAGCAGCCCCGTTTTAGCGAGATCCTACAATGAGCAGTTCTTC
. | TRBJ1-4 | TRBV7-3 | CASSLTGISDEKLFF | TGTGCCAGCAGCCTCACAGGGATCTCTGATGAAAAACTGTTTTTT
TRBD2 | TRBJ2-7 | TRBV18 | CASSDWSLTSGGVRYEQYF | TGTGCCAGCTCAGACTGGAGCCTGACTAGCGGAGGGGTAAGGTACGAGCAGTACTTC
. | TRBJ1-1 | TRBV19 | CASSEGVNTEAFF | TGTGCCAGTAGTGAGGGGGTGAACACTGAAGCTTTCTTT
TRBD2 | TRBJ2-3 | TRBV28 | CASSFLTSGTDTQYF | TGTGCCAGCAGTTTTCTTACTAGCGGAACAGATACGCAGTATTTT
. | TRBJ2-7 | TRBV5-1 | CASSLDPETYEQYF | TGCGCCAGCAGCTTGGATCCTGAAACCTACGAGCAGTACTTC
. | TRBJ2-1 | TRBV30 | CAWSVWRIQYNEQFF | TGTGCCTGGAGTGTGTGGAGAATACAATACAATGAGCAGTTCTTC
. | TRBJ2-5 | TRBV6-6 | CASSYSRAAGETQYF | TGTGCCAGCAGTTACTCGAGAGCGGCGGGGGAGACCCAGTACTTC
. | TRBJ2-3 | TRBV7-3 | CASSGAGRDTQYF | TGTGCCAGCAGCGGGGCGGGAAGGGATACGCAGTATTTT
. | TRBJ2-1 | TRBV4-3 | CASSQDHASSYNEQFF | TGCGCCAGCAGCCAAGATCACGCCAGCTCCTACAATGAGCAGTTCTTC
. | TRBJ2-1 | TRBV29-1 | CSVLSGGYNEQFF | TGCAGCGTCCTCTCCGGCGGATACAATGAGCAGTTCTTC
. | TRBJ2-7 | TRBV7-2 | CASRVRGYEQYF | TGTGCCAGCCGCGTCAGGGGCTACGAGCAGTACTTC